The T cell receptor beta chain described here comes from a study of T-cell memory formation after mild COVID-19. The table lists this clonotype with many counts. Antigen specificity is unknown. Each CDR3 protein gets one entry after TCRdb re-called the 5' RACE reads with MiXCR. The table lists approximately 290,000 distinct CDR3 sequences, 8% to 10% of them singletons. Looked up from germline, CDR1 is MDHEN and CDR2 is SYDVKM. The CDR3 is 15 residues long. V trimming: 5 bases; J trimming: 4 bases; junction bases outside the gene matches: 5. Study-wide points: Pre-infection memory showed some responding clones, and this suggested that cross-reactive memory joined. Contracting clones localized mainly to CM and EM when CD4+ and mainly to EMRA when CD8+.

The chain joins TRBV28 to TRBJ2-3, with 11 nucleotides matching TRBD1. The sample taken for sequencing was PBMCs or a T cell subset sorted from them (not recorded which). The source is a man between 18 and 35 years old who had mild COVID-19 (a few samples of this study predate the infection). Cell type and time point are not known. DNA of the CDR3: TGTGCCAGCAGTCCCGGGACAGGGGGGGCAGATACGCAGTATTTT. Its translation: CASSPGTGGADTQYF.